The 32 T cell receptor beta chains reported below all come from one sample, sequenced in a study of blood T cell repertoires in COVID-19. Only in-frame clones appear in the TCRdb table, and some are missing; sequencing was by immunoSEQ multiplex PCR. The sample includes tens of thousands of clones, 80% to 90% seen only once; the top ten take around a tenth. Material for sequencing was peripheral blood. Receptors were obtained from a man aged 60 to 69 with acute or convalescent COVID-19.

The chain recombines TRBV6-5 with TRBJ2-1; 9 bases match TRBD1. The CDR3 runs to 12 residues. Trimming cost V 5 bases and J 9 bases; bases outside gene matches: 2. The germline CDR1 and CDR2 sequences are MNHEY and SVGAGI. As DNA, the CDR3 is TGTGCCAGCAGTCGACAGGGGGTTGAGCAGTTCTTC. It codes for CASSRQGVEQFF.

This sequence joins TRBV4-1 and TRBJ2-3; possibly TRBD2 for D (7 bases). V was shortened by 0 bases and J by 4 bases, with 17 bases between the two germline ends. This CDR3 comprises 17 residues. Germline CDR1 and CDR2: MGHRA and YSYEKL. The CDR3 reads CASSQDRVGGGADTQYF. As DNA, the CDR3 is TGCGCCAGCAGCCAAGACAGAGTCGGCGGGGGCGCAGATACGCAGTATTTT.

V is TRBV5-1 and J is TRBJ2-2, with a possible D match to TRBD1 (6 bases). CDR1 is SGHRS and CDR2 is YFSETQ in the germline V gene. The CDR3 length is 14 residues. Trimming left V 4 bases short and J 6 bases short, with 13 bases between. CDR3 in DNA: TGCGCCAGCAGCAGACAGGTTGGGTCCGGGGAGCTGTTTTTT. Its protein product is CASSRQVGSGELFF.

V is TRBV3-1 (or the pseudogene TRBV3-2) and J is TRBJ1-2, with D maybe TRBD1 (5 bases). CDR1 is LGHDT, CDR2 YNNKEL, per germline (reference sequence). The V end was cut by 0 bases, the J end by 5 bases, with 10 bases between. This CDR3 has 14 residues. The DNA of the CDR3 is TGTGCCAGCAGCCAAGATGCAGGGCTTTATGGCTACACCTTC. Protein product: CASSQDAGLYGYTF.

This clone was observed a single time. This rearrangement joins TRBV10-3 to TRBJ1-5; 8 bases match TRBD1. CDR1 is ENHRY and CDR2 is SYGVKD in the germline V gene. V dropped 5 bases and J dropped 5; count of bases not matched to a gene: 11. The CDR3 consists of 16 residues. Written as DNA, the CDR3 is TGTGCCATCAGTAGGACAGGGAAAGGGGGCGATCAGCCCCAGCATTTT. Protein: CAISRTGKGGDQPQHF.

The chain employs TRBV7-2 and TRBJ1-6, with 7 bases lining up with TRBD1. There are 14 residues in the CDR3. From germline, CDR1 is SGHTA and CDR2 FQGNSA. V was clipped by 5 bases and J by 10 bases; unmatched bases: 8. CDR3 sequence: CASSHGQERSPLHF. CDR3 in DNA: TGTGCCAGCAGCCATGGACAGGAGCGGTCACCCCTCCACTTT.

The gene calls are TRBV14 and TRBJ2-7; 7 bases are a match to TRBD2. Germline V gene lookup returns CDR1 SGHDN and CDR2 FVKESK. This CDR3 region has 15 residues. The V and J ends lost 4 bases and 4 bases, in that order; junction bases with no gene match: 10. CDR3 nucleotides: TGTGCCAGCAGCCGCGCCGGACTAGTTGTGTACGAGCAGTACTTC. Its translation is CASSRAGLVVYEQYF.

The chain links TRBV14 to TRBJ1-2; TRBD1 agrees at 10 bases. The CDR3 spans 18 residues. V lost 0 bases and J lost 0; bases outside the gene matches: 7. The germline V gene encodes CDR1 SGHDN and CDR2 FVKESK. Written as DNA, the CDR3 is TGTGCCAGCAGCCAAGAGGTCGGACAGGGGGTAACTAACTATGGCTACACCTTC. It encodes CASSQEVGQGVTNYGYTF.

This clone showed up just once. The chain is built from TRBV27 and TRBJ1-3; D is unresolved. Looked up from germline, CDR1 is MNHEY and CDR2 is SMNVEV (reference sequence). CDR3 length: 15 amino acids. V was shortened by 5 bases and J by 0 bases, with 11 bases between the two germline ends. This CDR3 reads CASSRDYSSGNTIYF. The CDR3 DNA follows: TGTGCCAGCAGTAGAGACTACAGCTCTGGAAACACCATATATTTT.

The gene calls are TRBV5-5 and TRBJ2-5; the match to TRBD2 covers 15 bases. Germline V CDR1 and CDR2: SGHKS, YYEKEE (reference sequence). V shed 4 bases and J 2 bases; nucleotides not matched to a gene: 3. The CDR3 loop spans 16 amino acids. The CDR3 DNA is TGTGCCAGCAGCCAGGGACTAGCGGGGGGACAAGAGACCCAGTACTTC. Protein sequence: CASSQGLAGGQETQYF.

The rearrangement links TRBV4-1 to TRBJ1-3; D remains ambiguous. With 4 bases removed from V and 7 bases from J, the gap between germline ends came to 23 bases. Germline V gene lookup returns CDR1 MGHRA and CDR2 YSYEKL. The CDR3 sequence is 17 residues long. The CDR3 nucleotides read TGCGCCAGCAGCCCGACCATGGCCAGACGGTCCGGGAACACCATATATTTT. This gives the protein CASSPTMARRSGNTIYF.

This sequence joins TRBV4-1 and TRBJ1-2; possible D gene TRBD1, 6 bases. V lost 4 bases, J lost 2 bases, and 20 bases lay in between. Germline CDR1 MGHRA, CDR2 YSYEKL. CDR3 length: 17 residues. CDR3 amino acids: CASSLTLGTPWNYGYTF. The DNA for the CDR3 is TGCGCCAGCAGCCTTACTCTTGGGACACCTTGGAACTATGGCTACACCTTC.

The V and J genes are TRBV20-1 and TRBJ2-1; the match to TRBD2 covers 8 bases. Losses at the gene ends were 3 bases for V and 14 bases for J; bases not matched to a gene: 6. The CDR3 totals 11 residues. Germline V gene data show CDR1 as DFQATT and CDR2 as SNEGSKA (reference sequence). CDR3 sequence reads: CSASPSGREFF. Here the CDR3 DNA reads TGCAGTGCTAGTCCCAGCGGGAGAGAGTTCTTC.

This clone has just a few counts. The chain employs TRBV5-4 and TRBJ2-7, with 7 bases aligning to TRBD1. V lost 3 bases and J lost 4; bases outside the gene matches: 7. Germline V lookup: CDR1 SGHNT, CDR2 YYREEE (reference sequence). This CDR3 region has 14 residues. The CDR3 loop is CASSWGQSAYEQYF. CDR3 in DNA: TGTGCCAGCAGCTGGGGACAGTCTGCATACGAGCAGTACTTC.

The chain carries TRBV29-1 and TRBJ1-1; tentatively, D is TRBD1 (6 bases). The CDR3 loop spans 15 amino acids. The germline CDR1 and CDR2 sequences are SQVTM and ANQGSEA. V lost 7 bases and J 1 base, leaving 19 bases between the germline ends. CDR3: CSAGGRTKKNTEAFF. The CDR3 region has the DNA TGCAGCGCTGGGGGCCGCACTAAAAAGAACACTGAAGCTTTCTTT.

This clone was counted once. The chain has TRBV7-3 and TRBJ2-3, with D unresolved. This CDR3 has 13 residues. Germline V gene sequence: CDR1 SGHTA, CDR2 FQGTGA. The V end was cut by 5 bases, the J end by 6 bases, with 12 bases between. Here the CDR3 reads CASSSHSSDTQYF. In DNA, the CDR3 is TGTGCCAGCAGCAGCCACTCATCTGATACGCAGTATTTT.

This chain connects TRBV25-1 to TRBJ2-2; TRBD1 aligns across 7 bases. Germline-derived CDR1 and CDR2 are MGHDK and SYGVNS. Trimming at V came to 2 bases and at J to 1 base, leaving 1 base not matched to a gene. CDR3 length equals 15 residues. The CDR3 nucleotides read TGTGCCAGCAGTGAACGGACAGGGAACACCGGGGAGCTGTTTTTT. Amino acids: CASSERTGNTGELFF.

This rearrangement joins TRBV2 to TRBJ1-4, with D possibly matching TRBD1 (5 bases). Per the germline V gene, CDR1 is SNHLY and CDR2 is FYNNEI. Trimming took 0 bases from V and 7 from J, leaving 12 bases between them. The CDR3 spans 15 residues. The chain's CDR3 is CASSEAGGRREKLFF. Written as DNA, the CDR3 is TGTGCCAGCAGTGAAGCCGGGGGACGGCGTGAAAAACTGTTTTTT.

The V gene is TRBV6-5, the J gene TRBJ2-7; 7 bases are a match to TRBD1. The CDR3 spans 14 residues. V lost 4 bases and J lost 2; bases outside the gene matches: 5. Germline V gene data show CDR1 as MNHEY and CDR2 as SVGAGI. CDR3 residues: CASSSGQVPYEQYF. For the CDR3, the DNA is TGTGCCAGCAGTTCCGGACAGGTCCCCTACGAGCAGTACTTC.

The chain carries TRBV6-5 and TRBJ1-2; D call uncertain. The V end was cut by 4 bases, the J end by 4 bases, with 7 bases between. Per germline, CDR1 MNHEY and CDR2 SVGAGI. The CDR3 loop spans 12 amino acids. CDR3 nucleotides: TGTGCCAGCAGTTTGGACTTCTATGGCTACACCTTC. Protein product: CASSLDFYGYTF.

This clone was seen only a few times. The V and J genes are TRBV23-1 and TRBJ1-5, with D hard to call. TRBV23-1 qualifies as an ORF whose function is uncertain. This CDR3 is 16 amino acids long. Trimming shortened V by 2 bases and J by 7 bases, and 18 bases separated the two germline ends. This chain's CDR3 is CASSQPPREGVQPQHF. DNA of the CDR3: TGCGCCAGCAGTCAACCTCCCCGGGAGGGCGTCCAGCCCCAGCATTTT.

This chain joins TRBV7-9 and TRBJ1-1; TRBD1 agrees at 10 bases. The CDR3 is made up of 12 amino acids. After removal of 11 bases from V and 1 base from J, the junction contained 1 base not matched to a gene. From germline, CDR1 is SEHNR and CDR2 FQNEAQ (reference sequence). The CDR3 DNA reads TGTGCCGGGGACAGGGGGAACACTGAAGCTTTCTTT. Its translation is CAGDRGNTEAFF.

The chain couples TRBV9 to TRBJ2-1, with 12 bases fitting TRBD2. The CDR3 extends over 19 amino acids. J was trimmed by 0 bases and V by 1 base; bases with no gene match: 8. Germline V gene data show CDR1 as SGDLS and CDR2 as YYNGEE. CDR3 nucleotides: TGTGCCAGCAGCGTAATGGGACTAGCGGGCATGAGCTCCTACAATGAGCAGTTCTTC. Amino acids: CASSVMGLAGMSSYNEQFF.

This clone was detected only a few times. The chain combines TRBV11-1 with TRBJ2-1; 12 positions match TRBD2. The CDR3 totals 12 residues. The trim removed 6 bases at V and 15 bases at J, leaving 6 bases unmatched. Germline V gene data show CDR1 as SGHAT and CDR2 as FQDESV (reference sequence). The CDR3 DNA follows: TGTGCCAGCAGTTTGACTAGCGGGGGTGCGTTCTTC. Its translation is CASSLTSGGAFF. Variable domain in full (rest from reference TRBV11-1 and TRBJ2-1): EAEVAQSPRYKITEKSQAVAFWCDPISGHATLYWYRQILGQGPELLVQFQDESVVDDSQLPKDRFSAERLKGVDSTLKIQPAELGDSAMYLCASSLTSGGAFFGPGTRLTVL.

This chain uses TRBV3-1 (or the pseudogene TRBV3-2) with TRBJ1-1, with 12 bases matching TRBD1. V shed 3 bases, J shed 1 base, and the junction held 6 bases outside the gene matches. This CDR3 has 17 amino acids. Germline assignment: CDR1 LGHDT and CDR2 YNNKEL (reference sequence). The CDR3 reads CASSQGGQGARNTEAFF. CDR3 nucleotides: TGTGCCAGCAGCCAGGGGGGACAGGGGGCTCGGAACACTGAAGCTTTCTTT.

The chain employs TRBV14 and TRBJ1-3; D call uncertain. CDR3 length: 14 amino acids. Germline V lookup: CDR1 SGHDN, CDR2 FVKESK. The ends were cut back, 1 base at V and 0 bases at J, with 4 bases in the middle. The CDR3 region has the DNA TGTGCCAGCAGCCAAGTTATCTCTGGAAACACCATATATTTT. It translates to CASSQVISGNTIYF. The full variable domain, with the rest looked up from reference TRBV14 and TRBJ1-3, is EAGVTQFPSHSVIEKGQTVTLRCDPISGHDNLYWYRRVMGKEIKFLLHFVKESKQDESGMPNNRFLAERTGGTYSTLKVQPAELEDSGVYFCASSQVISGNTIYFGEGSWLTVV.

CDR3: CASSSPVNYGYTF. CDR3 sequence (DNA): TGTGCCAGCAGTTCCCCGGTTAACTATGGCTACACCTTC. The chain uses TRBV6-5 and TRBJ1-2; D remains unclear. Deletions cut 4 bases from V and 1 base from J, with 7 bases between. Germline CDR1 and CDR2: MNHEY and SVGAGI. CDR3 size: 13 residues.

In its sample, this clone was seen once. The CDR3 region is CASSPPNGPGEQYF. In nucleotides, the CDR3 is TGTGCCAGCTCACCACCGAATGGGCCGGGGGAGCAGTACTTC. The rearrangement links TRBV18 to TRBJ2-7, with D maybe TRBD2 (5 bases). This CDR3 is built from 14 residues. Per germline, CDR1 KGHSH and CDR2 LQKENI. V gave up 0 bases and J gave up 7 bases, with 13 bases separating them. The variable domain in full, with the rest retrieved from reference TRBV18 and TRBJ2-7, is NAGVMQNPRHLVRRRGQEARLRCSPMKGHSHVYWYRQLPEEGLKFMVYLQKENIIDESGMPKERFSAEFPKEGPSILRIQQVVRGDSAAYFCASSPPNGPGEQYFGPGTRLTVT.

The chain uses TRBV7-8 and TRBJ1-1, with 10 bases fitting TRBD1. The CDR3 loop spans 14 amino acids. V shed 4 bases and J 8 bases; nucleotides not matched to a gene: 7. Germline V lookup: CDR1 SGHVS, CDR2 FQNEAQ. In nucleotides, the CDR3 is TGTGCCAGCAGCTATGGACAGGGGGGTGGGGAAGCTTTCTTT. It codes for CASSYGQGGGEAFF.

This clone was detected only once. The CDR3 loop is CASSWSGTYNEQFF. The CDR3 coding sequence is TGTGCCAGCAGCTGGAGCGGAACCTACAATGAGCAGTTCTTC. The J gene is TRBJ2-1, the V gene TRBV6-5; D is perhaps TRBD2 (5 bases). V was cut by 6 bases and J by 2 bases, with 11 bases left in between. The CDR3 sequence is 14 residues long. The germline gives CDR1 MNHEY, CDR2 SVGAGI.

This sequence joins TRBV3-1 (or the pseudogene TRBV3-2) and TRBJ1-1; D unclear. CDR3 length equals 14 residues. The ends were cut back, 5 bases at V and 0 bases at J, with 10 bases in the middle. Germline lookup yields CDR1 LGHDT and CDR2 YNNKEL (reference sequence). The CDR3 DNA sequence: TGTGCCAGCAGCTCACTAGGGATGAACACTGAAGCTTTCTTT. It encodes CASSSLGMNTEAFF.

The rearrangement joins TRBV6-6 to TRBJ2-3; TRBD2 matches at 15 bases. Trimming at V came to 5 bases and at J to 0 bases, leaving 6 bases not matched to a gene. The CDR3 length is 18 residues. CDR1 and CDR2 (germline): MNHNY, SVGAGI (reference sequence). The CDR3 DNA sequence: TGTGCCAGCAGTCTCGGACTAGCGGGAGGGATGAGCACAGATACGCAGTATTTT. Residues: CASSLGLAGGMSTDTQYF.